This is a list of T cell receptor beta chains from one sample in a study of blood T cell repertoires in COVID-19. Repertoires were generated with immunoSEQ multiplex PCR, while TCRdb's copy carries only in-frame clones and drops some. The sample consists of 360,000 or so clones, 87% of them appearing once. Sequencing used PBMCs or T cells enriched from blood (not recorded which). These receptors came from a woman in her 30s who had recovered from COVID-19. Both conserved end residues are part of each CDR3.

V	length	CDR3
TRBV2	14	CASRRGGSLWGYTF
TRBV19	11	CASMEGFRAFF
TRBV7-6	15	CASSLAKGSHETQYF
TRBV7-2	15	CASSHPGQSYNEQFF
TRBV30	15	CAWSARTGGGQPQHF
TRBV15	15	CATSRDDAANSPLHF
TRBV28	15	CASSLGAGGDYGYTF
TRBV28	16	CASSDGDRAFQETQYF
TRBV12-2	15	CASRLVVGQIYGYTF
TRBV6-5	12	CASRVQSREAFF
TRBV5-5	14	CASSLGTGAYEQYF
TRBV15	15	CATSRGGLDTGELFF
TRBV19	16	CASSNLQGEGNQPQHF
TRBV19	14	CASTSYSGANVLTF
TRBV18	17	CASSPGQGALVNTEAFF